This is a list of T cell receptor beta chains from one sample in a study of memory CD4+ T cells and cytomegalovirus serostatus. Sequencing was performed with immunoSEQ multiplex PCR; in TCRdb, only in-frame clones are kept and a portion is missing. The sample lists 50,000 or so clones, approximately 80% occurring once. Material for sequencing was memory CD4+ T cells from blood. All receptors come from an adult in good health and CMV-seronegative. Each CDR3 is given with its conserved first and last residue. Fields, in order: clone size, V gene, J gene, D gene, CDR3 protein, CDR3 DNA. A D gene is named only where the DNA matches it firmly. A row's size may be missing; if present it is once, few, many or a size class.

>.|TRBV5-8|TRBJ2-5|.
CASSLAGRGTQYF
TGTGCCAGCAGCTTGGCGGGACGGGGTACCCAGTACTTC
>.|TRBV6-6|TRBJ1-2|TRBD1
CASSTGTAYGYTF
TGTGCCAGCAGTACCGGGACAGCCTATGGCTACACCTTC
>.|TRBV4-1|TRBJ1-1|.
CASSQVLGGTEAFF
TGCGCCAGCAGCCAGGTTCTCGGGGGCACTGAAGCTTTCTTT
>.|TRBV19|TRBJ1-5|.
CASSITPQGNSEPQHF
TGTGCCAGTAGTATTACACCTCAGGGAAATTCGGAGCCCCAGCATTTT
>.|TRBV27|TRBJ2-2|.
CASSKLGGNTGELFF
TGTGCCAGCAGTAAACTGGGGGGGAACACCGGGGAGCTGTTTTTT
>once|TRBV18|TRBJ1-3|.
CASSPGPGNTIYF
TGTGCCAGCTCACCCGGGCCGGGGAACACCATATATTTT
>.|TRBV29-1|TRBJ1-5|.
CSVSYSGPPQPQHF
TGCAGCGTTTCTTACTCGGGCCCCCCTCAGCCCCAGCATTTT
>.|TRBV5-8|TRBJ1-4|TRBD1
CASSRRWGQNEKLFF
TGTGCCAGCAGCCGTAGGTGGGGACAGAATGAAAAACTGTTTTTT
>.|TRBV7-8|TRBJ1-4|TRBD1
CASSLALGGEEKLFF
TGTGCCAGCAGCTTAGCGTTAGGGGGCGAGGAAAAACTGTTTTTT
>.|TRBV6-1|TRBJ2-3|.
CASTAYTDTQYF
TGTGCCAGCACGGCGTACACAGATACGCAGTATTTT
>.|TRBV6-5|TRBJ1-4|TRBD1
CASSGTANEKLFF
TGTGCCAGCAGCGGGACAGCTAATGAAAAACTGTTTTTT
>.|TRBV19|TRBJ2-2|.
CASSKGYTYSTGELFF
TGTGCCAGTAGTAAAGGGTACACTTATAGCACCGGGGAGCTGTTTTTT
>once|TRBV6-5|TRBJ2-7|.
CASSYQFQGIYEQYF
TGTGCCAGCAGTTACCAATTCCAGGGGATCTACGAGCAGTACTTC
>.|TRBV6-4|TRBJ2-1|.
CASSDGGLGEQFF
TGTGCCAGCAGTGACGGGGGGCTGGGTGAGCAGTTCTTC
>.|TRBV6-6|TRBJ2-5|.
CASSNLELSKTQYF
TGTGCCAGCAGTAACTTAGAGTTAAGTAAGACCCAGTACTTC
>once|TRBV28|TRBJ2-7|.
CASSPDSYEQYF
TGTGCCAGCAGTCCGGACAGCTACGAGCAGTACTTC
>.|TRBV6-1|TRBJ2-4|.
CASSELRGSSAKNIQYF
TGTGCCAGCAGTGAGTTACGGGGCAGCTCAGCCAAAAACATTCAGTACTTC
>.|TRBV5-6|TRBJ1-1|.
CASSLGTRVEAFF
TGTGCCAGCAGCTTGGGAACCAGGGTTGAAGCTTTCTTT
>.|TRBV6-1|TRBJ1-5|.
CASSEPRSNQPQHF
TGTGCCAGCAGTGAACCTCGGTCGAATCAGCCCCAGCATTTT
>.|TRBV18|TRBJ2-1|.
CASSPTNNEQFF
TGTGCCAGCTCACCCACAAACAATGAGCAGTTCTTC
>.|TRBV19|TRBJ1-1|.
CASSQQGGMDEAFF
TGTGCCAGTAGTCAGCAGGGAGGAATGGATGAAGCTTTCTTT
>few|TRBV5-1|TRBJ1-4|.
CASSLAGSTNEKLFF
TGCGCCAGCAGCTTGGCAGGGTCAACTAATGAAAAACTGTTTTTT
>.|TRBV10-3|TRBJ2-1|.
CAISEEKTSPPNEQFF
TGTGCCATCAGTGAGGAAAAAACTAGCCCGCCCAATGAGCAGTTCTTC
>.|TRBV7-4|TRBJ2-1|TRBD1
CASSLVGDRGGYNEQFF
TGTGCCAGCAGCTTAGTGGGGGACAGGGGCGGGTACAATGAGCAGTTCTTC
>.|TRBV30|TRBJ2-3|.
CAWSPITDTQYF
TGTGCCTGGAGTCCGATAACAGATACGCAGTATTTT
>.|TRBV5-1|TRBJ2-7|.
CASARRESSYEQYF
TGCGCCAGCGCGCGCCGGGAGAGCTCCTACGAGCAGTACTTC
>.|TRBV12-2|TRBJ2-2|.
CASRLVSGQSNGELFF
TGTGCAAGTCGCTTAGTCAGCGGGCAGTCCAACGGGGAGCTGTTTTTT
>.|TRBV18|TRBJ2-3|.
CASSISLADTQYF
TGTGCCAGCTCAATCTCCCTTGCAGATACGCAGTATTTT
>.|TRBV6-1|TRBJ2-1|TRBD2
CASSEGTGVILAGGYNEQFF
TGTGCCAGCAGTGAAGGGACCGGGGTTATACTAGCGGGGGGATACAATGAGCAGTTCTTC
>.|TRBV5-1|TRBJ2-5|TRBD2
CASSLSGGAYQETQYF
TGCGCCAGCAGCCTAAGCGGGGGGGCGTACCAAGAGACCCAGTACTTC
>.|TRBV10-3|TRBJ1-1|.
CAISSTGTNEAFF
TGTGCCATCAGTTCCACAGGGACGAACGAAGCTTTCTTT
>.|TRBV7-3|TRBJ2-1|.
CASSPEGSNEQFF
TGTGCCAGCAGCCCGGAGGGGTCCAATGAGCAGTTCTTC
>.|TRBV5-1|TRBJ1-1|TRBD1
CASCLDRGNTEAFF
TGCGCCAGCTGTTTGGACAGGGGGAACACTGAAGCTTTCTTT
>.|TRBV11-2|TRBJ1-1|.
CASSLAPRPGNTEAFF
TGTGCCAGCAGCTTAGCTCCTCGTCCTGGGAACACTGAAGCTTTCTTT
>.|TRBV18|TRBJ1-2|TRBD1
CASSPGAGGNYGYTF
TGTGCCAGCTCACCAGGGGCAGGGGGGAACTATGGCTACACCTTC
>.|TRBV5-5|TRBJ2-5|TRBD1
CASSLGPGGEETQYF
TGTGCCAGCAGCTTGGGGCCAGGGGGAGAAGAGACCCAGTACTTC
>.|TRBV5-5|TRBJ1-4|TRBD1
CASSGGTGGREKLFF
TGTGCCAGCAGCGGGGGGACAGGGGGCCGAGAAAAACTGTTTTTT
>.|TRBV5-1|TRBJ2-3|.
CASSFNAGYGDTQYF
TGCGCCAGCAGCTTTAATGCAGGGTATGGGGATACGCAGTATTTT
>.|TRBV7-8|TRBJ2-2|.
CASSLFASTGELFF
TGTGCCAGCAGCTTATTCGCTAGCACCGGGGAGCTGTTTTTT
>.|TRBV9|TRBJ1-5|TRBD1
CASGTGDSNQPQHF
TGTGCCAGCGGGACAGGGGATAGCAATCAGCCCCAGCATTTT
>.|TRBV19|TRBJ1-6|.
CASSMGGARSPLHF
TGTGCCAGTAGTATGGGGGGGGCAAGGTCACCCCTCCACTTT
>few|TRBV7-8|TRBJ2-7|.
CASSLDGGALAYEQQYF
TGTGCCAGCAGCTTAGATGGGGGTGCTTTGGCCTACGAGCAGCAGTACTTC